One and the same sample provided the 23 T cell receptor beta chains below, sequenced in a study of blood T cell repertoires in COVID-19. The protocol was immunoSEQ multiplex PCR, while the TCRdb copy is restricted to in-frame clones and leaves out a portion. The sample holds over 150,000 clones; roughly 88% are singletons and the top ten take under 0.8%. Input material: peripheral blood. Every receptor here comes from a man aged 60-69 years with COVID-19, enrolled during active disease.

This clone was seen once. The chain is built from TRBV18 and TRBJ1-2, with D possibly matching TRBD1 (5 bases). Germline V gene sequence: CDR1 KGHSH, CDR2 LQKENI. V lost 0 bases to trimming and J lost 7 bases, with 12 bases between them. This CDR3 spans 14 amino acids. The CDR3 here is CASSPPAGVGGYTF. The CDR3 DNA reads TGTGCCAGCTCACCACCCGCGGGGGTGGGTGGCTACACCTTC.

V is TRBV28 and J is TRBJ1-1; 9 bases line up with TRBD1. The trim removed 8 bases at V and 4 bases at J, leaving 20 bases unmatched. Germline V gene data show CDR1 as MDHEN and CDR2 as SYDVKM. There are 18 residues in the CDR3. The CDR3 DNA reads TGTGCCAGCCTATTATCCTTCGGGGACAGGGCTAGGGTCACTGAAGCTTTCTTT. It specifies CASLLSFGDRARVTEAFF.

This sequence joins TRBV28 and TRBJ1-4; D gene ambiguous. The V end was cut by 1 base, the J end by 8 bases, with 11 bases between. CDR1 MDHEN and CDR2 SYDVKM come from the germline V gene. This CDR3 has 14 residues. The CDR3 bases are TGTGCCAGCAGTTTATTACCGGTGCGCGAAAAACTGTTTTTT. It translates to CASSLLPVREKLFF.

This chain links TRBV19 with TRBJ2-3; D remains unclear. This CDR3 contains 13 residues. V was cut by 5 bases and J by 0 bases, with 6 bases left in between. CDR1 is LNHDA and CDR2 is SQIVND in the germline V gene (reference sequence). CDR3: CASSVQSTDTQYF. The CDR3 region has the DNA TGTGCCAGTAGTGTCCAGAGCACAGATACGCAGTATTTT. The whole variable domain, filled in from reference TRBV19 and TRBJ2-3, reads DGGITQSPKYLFRKEGQNVTLSCEQNLNHDAMYWYRQDPGQGLRLIYYSQIVNDFQKGDIAEGYSVSREKKESFPLTVTSAQKNPTAFYLCASSVQSTDTQYFGPGTRLTVL.

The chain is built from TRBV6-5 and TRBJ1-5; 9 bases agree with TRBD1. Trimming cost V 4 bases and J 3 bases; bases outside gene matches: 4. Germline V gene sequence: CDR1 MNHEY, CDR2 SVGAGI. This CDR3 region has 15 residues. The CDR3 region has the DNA TGTGCCAGCAGTTCGACAGGGGGAACCAATCAGCCCCAGCATTTT. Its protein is CASSSTGGTNQPQHF.

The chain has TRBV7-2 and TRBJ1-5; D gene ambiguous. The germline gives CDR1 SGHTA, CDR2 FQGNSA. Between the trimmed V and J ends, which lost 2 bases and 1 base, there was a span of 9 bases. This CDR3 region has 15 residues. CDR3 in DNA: TGTGCCAGCAGCTTATATTCTAACAGCAATCAGCCCCAGCATTTT. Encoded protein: CASSLYSNSNQPQHF.

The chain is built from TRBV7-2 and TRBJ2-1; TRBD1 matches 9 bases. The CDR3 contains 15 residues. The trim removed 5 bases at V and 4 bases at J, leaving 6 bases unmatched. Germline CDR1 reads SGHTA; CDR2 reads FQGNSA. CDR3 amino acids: CASSRSGQGYNEQFF. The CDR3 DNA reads TGTGCCAGCAGCCGGTCGGGACAGGGTTACAATGAGCAGTTCTTC.

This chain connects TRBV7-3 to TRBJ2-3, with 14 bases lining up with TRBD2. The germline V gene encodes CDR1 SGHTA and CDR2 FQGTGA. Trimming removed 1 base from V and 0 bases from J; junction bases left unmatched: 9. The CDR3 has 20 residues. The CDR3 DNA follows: TGTGCCAGCAGCTTAATGGCGGGACTAGCGGGAGAGGGAAGCACAGATACGCAGTATTTT. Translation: CASSLMAGLAGEGSTDTQYF. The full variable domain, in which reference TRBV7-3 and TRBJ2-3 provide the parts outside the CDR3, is GAGVSQTPSNKVTEKGKYVELRCDPISGHTALYWYRQSLGQGPEFLIYFQGTGAADDSGLPNDRFFAVRPEGSVSTLKIQRTERGDSAVYLCASSLMAGLAGEGSTDTQYFGPGTRLTVL.

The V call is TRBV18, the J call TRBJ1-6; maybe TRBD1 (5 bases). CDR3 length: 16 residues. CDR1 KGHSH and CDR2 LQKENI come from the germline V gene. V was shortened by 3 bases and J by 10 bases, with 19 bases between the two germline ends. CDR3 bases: TGTGCCAGCTCACCCAACCGTGGACAAACAGGATCACCCCTCCACTTT. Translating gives CASSPNRGQTGSPLHF.

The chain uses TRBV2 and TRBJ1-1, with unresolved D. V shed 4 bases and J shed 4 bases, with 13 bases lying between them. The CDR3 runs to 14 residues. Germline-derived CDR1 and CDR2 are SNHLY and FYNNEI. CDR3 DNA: TGTGCCAGCAGTGTGTTTGGGCTCTTCACTGAAGCTTTCTTT. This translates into CASSVFGLFTEAFF.

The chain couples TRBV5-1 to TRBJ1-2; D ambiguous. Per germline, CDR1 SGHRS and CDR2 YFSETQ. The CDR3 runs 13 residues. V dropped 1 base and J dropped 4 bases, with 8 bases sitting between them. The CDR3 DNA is TGCGCCAGCAGCTTGCCAGGAACCTATGGCTACACCTTC. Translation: CASSLPGTYGYTF.

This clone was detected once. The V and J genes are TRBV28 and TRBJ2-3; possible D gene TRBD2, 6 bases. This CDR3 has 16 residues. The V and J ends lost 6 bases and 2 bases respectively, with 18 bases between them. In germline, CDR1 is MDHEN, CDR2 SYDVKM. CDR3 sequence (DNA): TGTGCCAGCAGCATCGCCTGGGCGGGGCTCACAGATACGCAGTATTTT. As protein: CASSIAWAGLTDTQYF.

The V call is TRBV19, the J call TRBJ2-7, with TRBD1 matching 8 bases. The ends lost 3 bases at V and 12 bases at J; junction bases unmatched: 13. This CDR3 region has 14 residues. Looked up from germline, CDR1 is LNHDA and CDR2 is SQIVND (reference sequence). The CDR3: CASSMGQASVLPYF. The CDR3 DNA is TGTGCCAGTAGTATGGGACAGGCCTCGGTACTTCCGTACTTC.

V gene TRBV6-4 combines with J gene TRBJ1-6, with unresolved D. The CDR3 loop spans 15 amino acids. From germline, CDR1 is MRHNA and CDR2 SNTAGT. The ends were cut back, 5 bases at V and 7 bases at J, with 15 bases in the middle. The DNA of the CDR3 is TGTGCCAGCAGTAAAGAACCGCTATTAAATTCACCCCTCCACTTT. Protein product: CASSKEPLLNSPLHF.

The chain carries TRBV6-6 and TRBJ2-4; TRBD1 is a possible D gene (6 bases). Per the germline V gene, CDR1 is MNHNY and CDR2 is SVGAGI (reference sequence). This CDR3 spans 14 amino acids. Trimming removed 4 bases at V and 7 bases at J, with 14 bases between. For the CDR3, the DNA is TGTGCCAGCAGTTCCAACACAGGGTTGAACATTCAGTACTTC. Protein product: CASSSNTGLNIQYF.

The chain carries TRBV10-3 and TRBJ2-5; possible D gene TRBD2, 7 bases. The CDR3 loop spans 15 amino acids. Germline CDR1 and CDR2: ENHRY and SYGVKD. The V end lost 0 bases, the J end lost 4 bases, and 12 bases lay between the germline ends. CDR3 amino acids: CAISESTGGGETQYF. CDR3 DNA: TGTGCCATCAGTGAGTCGACGGGGGGCGGAGAGACCCAGTACTTC.

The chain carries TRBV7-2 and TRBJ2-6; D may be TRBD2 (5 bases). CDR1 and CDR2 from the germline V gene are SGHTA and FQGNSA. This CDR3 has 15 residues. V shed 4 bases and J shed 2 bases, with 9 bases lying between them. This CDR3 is CASSSAGAGANVLTF. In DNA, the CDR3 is TGTGCCAGCAGCTCCGCCGGGGCTGGGGCCAACGTCCTGACTTTC.

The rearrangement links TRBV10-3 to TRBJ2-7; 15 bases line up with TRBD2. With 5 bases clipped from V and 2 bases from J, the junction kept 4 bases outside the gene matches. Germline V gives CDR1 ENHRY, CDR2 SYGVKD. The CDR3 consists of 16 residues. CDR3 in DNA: TGTGCCATCAGTCCGGGACTAGCGGGGGGTACCTACGAGCAGTACTTC. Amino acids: CAISPGLAGGTYEQYF.

As DNA, the CDR3 is TGTGCCAGCAGTAAGACGACAGGGGGAAATGAAAAACTGTTTTTT. As protein: CASSKTTGGNEKLFF. The chain links TRBV6-5 to TRBJ1-4; 9 positions agree with TRBD1. Germline V gene data show CDR1 as MNHEY and CDR2 as SVGAGI. The CDR3 is 15 amino acids. The V segment lost 5 bases and the J segment 5 bases; nucleotides outside the gene matches: 6.

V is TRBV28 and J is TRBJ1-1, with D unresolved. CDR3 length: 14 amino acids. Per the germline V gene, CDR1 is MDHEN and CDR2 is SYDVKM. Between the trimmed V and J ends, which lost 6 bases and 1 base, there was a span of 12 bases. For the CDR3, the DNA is TGTGCCAGCAGGACTTTGAACCCGAACACTGAAGCTTTCTTT. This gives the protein CASRTLNPNTEAFF.

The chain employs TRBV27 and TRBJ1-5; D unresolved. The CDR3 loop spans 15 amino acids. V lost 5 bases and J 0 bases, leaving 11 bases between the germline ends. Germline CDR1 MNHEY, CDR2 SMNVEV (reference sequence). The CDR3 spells CASSLQKYSNQPQHF. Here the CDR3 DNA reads TGTGCCAGCAGTCTACAGAAGTATAGCAATCAGCCCCAGCATTTT.

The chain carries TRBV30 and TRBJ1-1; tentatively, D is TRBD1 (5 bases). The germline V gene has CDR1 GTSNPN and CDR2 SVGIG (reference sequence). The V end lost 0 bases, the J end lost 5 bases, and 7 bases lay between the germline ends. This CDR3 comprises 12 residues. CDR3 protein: CAWSVGGTEAFF. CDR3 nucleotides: TGTGCCTGGAGTGTGGGGGGGACTGAAGCTTTCTTT.

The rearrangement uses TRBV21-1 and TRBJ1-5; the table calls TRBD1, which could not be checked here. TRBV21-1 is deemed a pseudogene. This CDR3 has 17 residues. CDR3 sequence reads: CASSPRDREAFNQPQHF. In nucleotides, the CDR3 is TGTGCCAGCAGCCCTCGGGACAGGGAGGCGTTCAATCAGCCCCAGCATTTT.